This T cell receptor (beta chain) is from a study of immune evolution from preneoplasia to lung adenocarcinoma (dated by TCRdb to about 2021). Broadly, across the study: HLA loss of heterozygosity was found in approximately 7% of AIS, around 14% of MIA and under 40% of ADC lesions, and in no AAH lesions. Immune contexture across lung adenocarcinoma precursors and invasive adenocarcinoma was profiled using immune gene expression, TCR sequencing and multiplex immunofluorescence. Resected precursor lesions (AAH, AIS, MIA) and invasive adenocarcinomas were compared against paired morphologically normal lung tissue. Sample size was based on specimen availability rather than a prior power calculation. Whole exome sequencing and methylation data from the same cohort of nodules were integrated with the immune data. The overall cohort comprised 45 to 65 patients with pulmonary nodules who underwent surgical resection. TCR sequencing data were obtained from approximately 56 patients. According to the study, over a hundred samples were used for TCR sequencing. POLYSOLVER was used to infer Class I HLA alleles from exome data, while LOHHLA was used to detect allele-specific HLA loss.

By sample share, this clone is medium-sized (0.01 to 0.1%). Its binding antigen is unknown. No base qualities exist here, and no much larger clone lies one base off it. Cut back by 2 bases and 0 bases, the V and J ends lie 11 bases apart. Looking up the germline V gene yields CDR1 LGHNT and CDR2 FRNRAP. The CDR3 numbers 15 residues from cysteine through phenylalanine. Just the 45-base CDR3 DNA is kept, in frame starting at base 1. Between the mid-2010s and the late 2010s, the patients underwent resection in either Japan or China. Two lung cancer pathologists independently confirmed the histologic diagnosis of each case on H&E slides. Macro-dissection after pathologic assessment enriched premalignant or tumor cells for nucleic acid extraction. DNA was isolated from FFPE tissue using the AllPrep DNA/RNA FFPE Kit. Overall study results and their limits: The findings reflected association rather than direct causation, and larger cohorts with long-term follow-up and longitudinal biopsies were considered necessary. Because all patients came from Japan and China, whether the findings apply to Western populations was uncertain. KRAS-mutant nodules showed the highest T cell clonality compared with EGFR-mutant or double wild-type lesions. The highest clonality was observed in normal lung, whereas higher T cell density and diversity but lower clonality appeared to be present in later-stage lesions. Normal lung had the highest top T cell clone frequencies, and these frequencies appeared to fall progressively from AAH through AIS, MIA and invasive adenocarcinoma.

TCR beta CDR3 regions were sequenced from DNA using the immunoSEQ hsTCRbeta Kit. Per the authors' processing: TCR sequencing data were analysed with the ImmunoSEQ Analyzer. T cell clonality was defined as 1 minus Pielou's evenness, calculated on productive rearrangements. T cell diversity was measured with the inverse Simpson index on productive templates. T cell density was defined as TCR beta template counts normalized to usable DNA, with usable DNA estimated by amplifying and sequencing housekeeping genes. Two-sided Kruskal-Wallis tests were used to compare TCR metrics between histologic stages. TCRdb provides this immuneACCESS table in a form limited to in-frame rearrangements. Some clones are lacking; in checked studies, under half of them reflect an unresolved V gene, and why the rest are absent is not known. The V and J calls and the clone size are those of that table, but D and trimming were determined from the DNA. The sample records some 9,900 clones, 75% to 80% of which are singletons. Jointly, the top ten make up roughly 4.4% of the sample.

Sequencing was carried out using FFPE minimally invasive lung adenocarcinoma tissue. Per the publication, the cell subset or site label means: micro-invasive lung adenocarcinoma (MIA). The TCR originated in a person in their 70s with lung adenocarcinoma. The sequence joins TRBV12-5 to TRBJ2-7, with the D segment possibly TRBD1 or TRBD2, each aligning over 5 bases. The CDR3: CASGLFRDGSYEQYF. At the DNA level, the sequence is TGTGCTAGTGGTTTGTTCCGGGACGGCTCCTACGAGCAGTACTTC.